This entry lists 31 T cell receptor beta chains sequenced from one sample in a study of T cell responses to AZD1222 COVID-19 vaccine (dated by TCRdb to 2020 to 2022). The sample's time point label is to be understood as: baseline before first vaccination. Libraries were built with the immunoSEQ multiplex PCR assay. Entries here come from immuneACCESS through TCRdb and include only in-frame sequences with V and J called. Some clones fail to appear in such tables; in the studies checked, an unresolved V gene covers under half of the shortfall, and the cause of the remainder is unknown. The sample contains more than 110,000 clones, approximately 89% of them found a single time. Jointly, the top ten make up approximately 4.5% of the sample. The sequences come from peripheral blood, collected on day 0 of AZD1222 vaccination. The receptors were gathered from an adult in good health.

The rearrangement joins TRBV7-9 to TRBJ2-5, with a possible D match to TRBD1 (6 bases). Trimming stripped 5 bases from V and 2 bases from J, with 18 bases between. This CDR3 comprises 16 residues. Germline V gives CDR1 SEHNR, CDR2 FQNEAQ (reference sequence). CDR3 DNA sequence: TGTGCCAGCAGCAAATATAGAAGGGACACGCAAGAGACCCAGTACTTC. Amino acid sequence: CASSKYRRDTQETQYF.

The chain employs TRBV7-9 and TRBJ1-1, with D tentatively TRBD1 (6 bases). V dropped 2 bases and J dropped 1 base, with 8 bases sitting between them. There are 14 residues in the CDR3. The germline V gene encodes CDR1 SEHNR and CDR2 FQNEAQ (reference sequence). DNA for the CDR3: TGTGCCAGCAGCTTATACAGGGAGAACACTGAAGCTTTCTTT. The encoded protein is CASSLYRENTEAFF.

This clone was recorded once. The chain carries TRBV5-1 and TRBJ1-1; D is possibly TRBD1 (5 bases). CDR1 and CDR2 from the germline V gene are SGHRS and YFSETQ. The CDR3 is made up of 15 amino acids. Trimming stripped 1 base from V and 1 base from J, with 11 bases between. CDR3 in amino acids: CASSLSAGRNTEAFF. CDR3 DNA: TGCGCCAGCAGCTTGTCCGCGGGGCGGAACACTGAAGCTTTCTTT.

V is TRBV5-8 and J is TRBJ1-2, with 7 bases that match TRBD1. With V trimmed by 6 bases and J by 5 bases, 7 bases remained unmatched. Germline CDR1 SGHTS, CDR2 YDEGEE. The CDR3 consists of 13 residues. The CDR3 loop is CASTFGRGYGYTF. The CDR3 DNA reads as TGTGCCAGCACCTTCGGCAGGGGGTATGGCTACACCTTC.

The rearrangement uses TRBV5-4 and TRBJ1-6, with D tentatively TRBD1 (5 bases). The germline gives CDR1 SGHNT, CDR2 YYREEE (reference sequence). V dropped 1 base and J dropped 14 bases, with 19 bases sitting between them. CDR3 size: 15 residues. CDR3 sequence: CASSLTGKRGRALHF. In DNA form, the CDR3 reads TGTGCCAGCAGCTTGACTGGGAAGAGGGGACGAGCCCTCCACTTT.

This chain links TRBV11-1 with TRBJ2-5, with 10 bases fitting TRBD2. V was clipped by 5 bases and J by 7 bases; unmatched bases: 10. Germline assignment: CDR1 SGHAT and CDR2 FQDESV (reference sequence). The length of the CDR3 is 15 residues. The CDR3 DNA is TGTGCCAGCAGCCTCGAGGGGGTAGCGGGAGGGACCCAGTACTTC. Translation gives CASSLEGVAGGTQYF.

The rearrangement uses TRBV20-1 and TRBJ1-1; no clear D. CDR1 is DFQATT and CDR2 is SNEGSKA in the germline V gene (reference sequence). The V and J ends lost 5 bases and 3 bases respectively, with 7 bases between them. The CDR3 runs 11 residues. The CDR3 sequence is CSASVHTEAFF. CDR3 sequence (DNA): TGCAGTGCTTCGGTCCACACTGAAGCTTTCTTT.

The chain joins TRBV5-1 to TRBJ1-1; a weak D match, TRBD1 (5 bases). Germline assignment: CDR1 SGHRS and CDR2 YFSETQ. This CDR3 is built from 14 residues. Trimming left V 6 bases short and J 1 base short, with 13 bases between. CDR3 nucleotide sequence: TGCGCCAGCACCTTCAGGCAGGGGAACACTGAAGCTTTCTTT. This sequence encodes CASTFRQGNTEAFF.

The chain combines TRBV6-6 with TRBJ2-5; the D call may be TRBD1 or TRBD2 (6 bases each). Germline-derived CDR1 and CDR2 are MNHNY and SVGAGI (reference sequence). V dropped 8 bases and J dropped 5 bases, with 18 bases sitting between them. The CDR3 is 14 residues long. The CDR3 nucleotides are TGTGCCAGCCACCGGGGGCGACCCGCGGAGACCCAGTACTTC. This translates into CASHRGRPAETQYF.

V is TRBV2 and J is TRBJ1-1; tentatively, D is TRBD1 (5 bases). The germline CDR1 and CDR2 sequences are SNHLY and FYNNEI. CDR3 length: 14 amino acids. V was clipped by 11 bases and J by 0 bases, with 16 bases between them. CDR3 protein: CADQETALNTEAFF. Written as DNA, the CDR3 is TGTGCCGACCAGGAGACAGCTCTGAACACTGAAGCTTTCTTT.

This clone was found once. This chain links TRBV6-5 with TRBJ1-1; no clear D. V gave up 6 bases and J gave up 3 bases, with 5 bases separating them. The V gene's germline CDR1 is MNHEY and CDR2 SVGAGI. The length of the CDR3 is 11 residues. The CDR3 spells CASSSYTEAFF. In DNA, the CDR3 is TGTGCCAGCAGCTCATACACTGAAGCTTTCTTT.

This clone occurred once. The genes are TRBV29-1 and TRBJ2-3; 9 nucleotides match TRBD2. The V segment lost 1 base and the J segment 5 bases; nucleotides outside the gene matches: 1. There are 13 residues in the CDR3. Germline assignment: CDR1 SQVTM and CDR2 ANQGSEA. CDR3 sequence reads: CSVEGTSEDTQYF. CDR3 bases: TGCAGCGTTGAAGGGACTAGCGAAGATACGCAGTATTTT.

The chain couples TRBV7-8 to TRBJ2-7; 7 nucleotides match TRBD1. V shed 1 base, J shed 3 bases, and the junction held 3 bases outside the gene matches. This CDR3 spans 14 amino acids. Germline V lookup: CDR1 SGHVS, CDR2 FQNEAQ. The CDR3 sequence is CASSLEGTDYEQYF. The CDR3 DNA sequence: TGTGCCAGCAGCTTAGAGGGGACAGACTACGAGCAGTACTTC.

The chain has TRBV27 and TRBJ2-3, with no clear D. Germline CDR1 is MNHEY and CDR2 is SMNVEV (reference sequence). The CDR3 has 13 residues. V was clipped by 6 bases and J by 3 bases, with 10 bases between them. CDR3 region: CASSQTWTDTQYF. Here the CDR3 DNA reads TGTGCCAGCAGCCAGACCTGGACAGATACGCAGTATTTT.

The CDR3 DNA sequence: TGTGCCAGCAGCTCCACTTCCCACAGGAACACTGAAGCTTTCTTT. It translates to CASSSTSHRNTEAFF. The chain is built from TRBV7-9 and TRBJ1-1; D is unclear. Germline V lookup: CDR1 SEHNR, CDR2 FQNEAQ (reference sequence). V was shortened by 4 bases and J by 1 base, with 13 bases between the two germline ends. The CDR3 contains 15 residues.

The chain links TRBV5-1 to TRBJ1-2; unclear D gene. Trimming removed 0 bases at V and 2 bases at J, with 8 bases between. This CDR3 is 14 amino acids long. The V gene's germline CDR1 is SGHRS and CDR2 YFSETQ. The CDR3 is CASSLVVGNYGYTF. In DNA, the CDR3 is TGCGCCAGCAGCTTGGTTGTCGGGAACTATGGCTACACCTTC.

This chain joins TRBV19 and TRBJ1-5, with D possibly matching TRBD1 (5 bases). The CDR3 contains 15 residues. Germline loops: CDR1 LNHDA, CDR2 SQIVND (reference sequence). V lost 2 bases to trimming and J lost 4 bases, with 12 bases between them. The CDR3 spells CASSISDSRNQPQHF. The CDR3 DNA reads TGTGCCAGTAGTATATCCGACAGCCGGAATCAGCCCCAGCATTTT.

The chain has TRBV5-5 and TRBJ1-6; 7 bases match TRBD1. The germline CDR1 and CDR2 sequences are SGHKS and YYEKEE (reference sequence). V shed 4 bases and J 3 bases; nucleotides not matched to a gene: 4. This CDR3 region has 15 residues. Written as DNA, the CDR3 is TGTGCCAGCAGCGGGGACAGCTACTATAATTCACCCCTCCACTTT. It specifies CASSGDSYYNSPLHF.

CDR3: CASSSRLAGEYNEQFF. The CDR3 DNA reads TGTGCCAGCAGCTCAAGACTAGCGGGAGAATACAATGAGCAGTTCTTC. V usage is TRBV13 and J usage is TRBJ2-1, with 12 nucleotides matching TRBD2. With V trimmed by 4 bases and J by 4 bases, 5 bases remained unmatched. Germline-derived CDR1 and CDR2 are PRHDT and FYEKMQ (reference sequence). The CDR3 spans 16 residues.

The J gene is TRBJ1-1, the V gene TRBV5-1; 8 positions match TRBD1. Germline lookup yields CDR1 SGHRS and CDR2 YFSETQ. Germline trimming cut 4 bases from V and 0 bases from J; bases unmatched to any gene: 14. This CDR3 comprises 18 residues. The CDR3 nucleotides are TGCGCCAGCAGCGGCGGGTCTCTGGCAGGGGGCTTGAACACTGAAGCTTTCTTT. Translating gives CASSGGSLAGGLNTEAFF.

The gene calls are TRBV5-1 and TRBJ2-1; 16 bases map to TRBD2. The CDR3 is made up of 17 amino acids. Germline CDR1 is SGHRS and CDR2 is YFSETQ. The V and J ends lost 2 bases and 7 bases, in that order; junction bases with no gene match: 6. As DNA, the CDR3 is TGCGCCAGCAGCTTAAATGGGGGACTAGCGGGAGGGAATGAGCAGTTCTTC. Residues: CASSLNGGLAGGNEQFF.

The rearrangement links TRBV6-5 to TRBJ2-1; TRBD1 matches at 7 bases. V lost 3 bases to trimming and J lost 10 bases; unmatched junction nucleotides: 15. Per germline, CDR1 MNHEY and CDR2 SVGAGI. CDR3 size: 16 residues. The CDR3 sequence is CASSYSRQGTHGEQFF. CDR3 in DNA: TGTGCCAGCAGTTATAGCAGACAGGGTACCCACGGGGAGCAGTTCTTC.

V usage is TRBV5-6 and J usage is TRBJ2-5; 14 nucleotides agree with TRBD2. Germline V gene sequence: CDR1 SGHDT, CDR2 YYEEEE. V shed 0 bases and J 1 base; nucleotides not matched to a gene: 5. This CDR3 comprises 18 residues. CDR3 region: CASSLAGTSGGFQETQYF. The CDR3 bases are TGTGCCAGCAGCTTGGCCGGGACTAGCGGGGGATTCCAAGAGACCCAGTACTTC.

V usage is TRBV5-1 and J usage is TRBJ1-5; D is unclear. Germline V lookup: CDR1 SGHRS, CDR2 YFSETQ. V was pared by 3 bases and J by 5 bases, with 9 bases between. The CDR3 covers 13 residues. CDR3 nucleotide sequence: TGCGCCAGCAGCTGGACCCCGGATCAGCCCCAGCATTTT. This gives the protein CASSWTPDQPQHF. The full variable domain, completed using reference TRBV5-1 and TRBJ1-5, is KAGVTQTPRYLIKTRGQQVTLSCSPISGHRSVSWYQQTPGQGLQFLFEYFSETQRNKGNFPGRFSGRQFSNSRSEMNVSTLELGDSALYLCASSWTPDQPQHFGDGTRLSIL.

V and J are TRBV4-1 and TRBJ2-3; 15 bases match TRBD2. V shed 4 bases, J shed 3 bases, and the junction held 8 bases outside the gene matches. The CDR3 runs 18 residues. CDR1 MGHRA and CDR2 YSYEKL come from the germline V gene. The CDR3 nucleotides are TGCGCCAGCAGCCGGACTAGCGGGAGGGCCGGGGGGACAGATACGCAGTATTTT. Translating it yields CASSRTSGRAGGTDTQYF.

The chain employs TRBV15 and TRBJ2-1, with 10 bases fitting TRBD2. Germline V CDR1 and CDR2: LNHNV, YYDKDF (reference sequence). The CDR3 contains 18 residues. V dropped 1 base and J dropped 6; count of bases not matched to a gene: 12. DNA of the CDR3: TGTGCCACCAGCAGAGCAGAGGGGCTAGCGGGAGTGGTCAATGAGCAGTTCTTC. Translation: CATSRAEGLAGVVNEQFF.

The CDR3 region is CASSLGASGGPNEQFF. As DNA, the CDR3 is TGTGCCAGCAGCTTAGGGGCTAGCGGGGGACCCAATGAGCAGTTCTTC. The genes are TRBV7-6 and TRBJ2-1; 10 bases line up with TRBD2. The CDR3 contains 16 residues. Germline CDR1 is SGHVS and CDR2 is FNYEAQ. J gave up 6 bases and V 1 base, and 6 bases lay outside the gene matches.

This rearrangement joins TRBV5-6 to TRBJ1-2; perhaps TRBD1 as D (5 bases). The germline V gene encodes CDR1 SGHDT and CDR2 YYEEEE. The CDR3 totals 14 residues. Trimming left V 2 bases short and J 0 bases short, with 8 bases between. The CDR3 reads CASSLTGSNYGYTF. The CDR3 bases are TGTGCCAGCAGCTTAACAGGTTCTAACTATGGCTACACCTTC.

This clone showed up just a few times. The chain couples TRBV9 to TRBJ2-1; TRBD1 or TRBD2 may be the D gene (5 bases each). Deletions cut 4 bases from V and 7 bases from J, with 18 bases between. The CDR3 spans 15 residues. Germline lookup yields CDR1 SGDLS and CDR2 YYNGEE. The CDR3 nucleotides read TGTGCCAGCAGCTCTCAGCCAGAGGGGCCAAATGAGCAGTTCTTC. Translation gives CASSSQPEGPNEQFF.

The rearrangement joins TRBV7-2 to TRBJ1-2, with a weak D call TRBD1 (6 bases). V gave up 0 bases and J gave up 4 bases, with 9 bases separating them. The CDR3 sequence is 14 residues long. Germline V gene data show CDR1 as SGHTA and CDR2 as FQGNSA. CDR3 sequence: CASSLAPQGYGYTF. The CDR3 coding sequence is TGTGCCAGCAGCTTAGCGCCACAGGGCTATGGCTACACCTTC.

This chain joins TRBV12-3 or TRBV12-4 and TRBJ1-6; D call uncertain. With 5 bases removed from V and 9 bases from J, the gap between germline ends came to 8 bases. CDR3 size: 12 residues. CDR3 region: CASSLKRSPLHF. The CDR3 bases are TGTGCCAGCAGTCTGAAGCGTTCACCCCTCCACTTT.